This T cell receptor beta chain was recovered during a study of Graves' ophthalmopathy and Graves' hyperthyroidism. As for the study in general: Peripheral blood was obtained at first diagnosis, ahead of any treatment. Findings of the study overall: Both a roughly 66% sensitivity and an approximately 72% specificity characterized the model's predictions of ophthalmopathy progression.

Amplifying from RNA transcripts, the study obtained TCR beta CDR3 regions. Investigators did first-round RT-PCR with HTBI primers, then second-round multiplex PCR. Via MiXCR, TCRdb re-called the multiplex PCR reads, giving one row per CDR3 protein. The table lists some 160,000 distinct CDR3 sequences, approximately 40% of them singletons. Germline V gene data show CDR1 as MNHEY and CDR2 as SMNVEV (reference sequence). V was cut by 5 bases and J by 1 base, with 14 bases left in between. CDR3 length equals 15 residues. Clinicians made diagnoses from clinical symptoms, serum thyroxine, TRAb, thyroid ultrasound and orbital computed tomography. PBMCs had their origin in fresh peripheral blood (over 8.5 ml). This clonotype was picked up many times. Its target is not known.

The clonotype comes from a man aged 25-45 years with Graves' ophthalmopathy. The genes are TRBV27 and TRBJ1-1; no definite D call. Sequencing was performed on peripheral blood. CDR3 DNA sequence: TGTGCCAGCAGTGACCTGTCCACATGGAACACTGAAGCTTTCTTT. Amino acid sequence: CASSDLSTWNTEAFF.